The clone carrying this T cell receptor beta chain was found a few times. Its antigen is as yet unknown. Time point meaning: week 3, after first cycle of checkpoint inhibitor. Blood was drawn before treatment and at week 3 after checkpoint blockade. Profiling relied on immunoSEQ multiplex PCR, and the TCRdb table lists in-frame clones only, not all of them. The table lists more than 4,500 clones, over 75% of them singletons, with about 33% in the top ten. The sample belongs to a study of blood T cell dynamics during melanoma immunotherapy. Germline lookup yields CDR1 SGHRS and CDR2 YFSETQ. The CDR3 is made up of 14 amino acids. J lost 8 bases, V lost 4 bases, and 7 bases had no gene match. Study results and limitations: Whether repertoire-driving clones were melanoma-specific could not be determined.

This chain uses TRBV5-1 with TRBJ2-4, with 9 bases lining up with TRBD1. This TCR was recovered from a human donor with melanoma. Sequencing used blood, obtained from a patient treated with checkpoint blockade. The CDR3: CASSAGQGLDIQYF. Written as DNA, the CDR3 is TGCGCCAGCAGCGCAGGACAGGGGCTGGACATTCAGTACTTC.